This TCR beta chain was sequenced in a study of blood T cell repertoires in COVID-19. Looking at the study overall: Nucleic acid was either cDNA or gDNA, and it came from T cells, B-cell-depleted T cells, or PBMCs.

How the authors handled the data: The assay estimated nucleated cells by amplifying reference gene primers. Measured with immunoSEQ multiplex PCR; TCRdb has only the in-frame clones, and not every one. The V and J calls and the clone size are those of that table, but D and trimming were determined from the DNA. The sample holds about 54,000 clones; roughly 87% are singletons and the top ten take approximately 8%. Material for sequencing was peripheral blood. This clonotype was sampled from a man aged 50 or older with active COVID-19.

The DNA for the CDR3 is TGTGCCAGCAGTCGCGCAGGGTACGAGCAGTACTTC. Translation: CASSRAGYEQYF. The chain uses TRBV6-2 or TRBV6-3 and TRBJ2-7; tentative D call: TRBD1 (5 bases). The CDR3 consists of 12 residues. The germline CDR1 and CDR2 sequences are MNHEY and SVGEGT. Trimming left V 5 bases short and J 4 bases short, with 9 bases between.